The clone carrying this TCR beta chain came up a few times. Its matching antigen is unknown. In germline, CDR1 is SNHLY, CDR2 FYNNEI. The CDR3 runs to 13 residues. This entry comes from a study of shared clonotypes between healthy human individuals. Across the study: With ages of 18 to 49, the donors were two women and a few men.

General study points: Sampling covered blood only; tissue repertoires likely differ.

In the authors' workflow: Junction-only sequences without quality scores were provided by ImmunoSEQ, so filtering was different. Assay used: immunoSEQ multiplex PCR; TCRdb lists only in-frame clones, some missing. Clonal size and the V and J genes are those of that table, whereas D and trimming came from the DNA. The data hold around 500,000 clones, with less than 80% observed a single time. The genes are TRBV2 and TRBJ2-5; tentative D call: TRBD1 (6 bases). Near its end, the DNA agrees better with TRBJ2-7, so the J call may be wrong. Sequences were obtained from PBMCs. This receptor was obtained from a woman in her 40s in good health. Some clones in this sample may be carry-over from other donors' samples. The CDR3 sequence is CASSRGRSYEQYF. The CDR3 region has the DNA TGTGCCAGCAGCAGGGGTCGCTCCTACGAGCAGTACTTC.